The rows below give T cell receptor beta chains drawn from one sample of a study of shared clonotypes between healthy human individuals. Profiling relied on immunoSEQ multiplex PCR, and the TCRdb table lists in-frame clones only, not all of them. The data hold 2,100,000 or so clones, with approximately 96% observed a single time. The specimen was naive CD4+ T cells sorted from blood. The source is a man between 18 and 35 years old in good health. The CDR3 runs from the conserved cysteine through the conserved F or W. D genes are given only for firm matches.

V gene: TRBV5-6; D gene: TRBD1; CDR3 protein: CASSRTGGKDNSPLHF
V gene: TRBV30; D gene: .; CDR3 protein: CAWSSRVHSTEAFF
V gene: TRBV29-1; D gene: TRBD2; CDR3 protein: CSVATGTSGRNEQFF
V gene: TRBV2; D gene: TRBD1; CDR3 protein: CASRGSGTGVSPLHF
V gene: TRBV25-1; D gene: .; CDR3 protein: CASRLRQTLCNQPQHF
V gene: TRBV7-2; D gene: .; CDR3 protein: CASSLGGQSNQPQHF
V gene: TRBV30; D gene: .; CDR3 protein: CAWRYGEGTEAFF
V gene: TRBV7-6; D gene: TRBD1; CDR3 protein: CASQLLSTGSYTGELFF
V gene: TRBV7-8; D gene: .; CDR3 protein: CASSPGVGETQYF
V gene: TRBV6-1; D gene: TRBD2; CDR3 protein: CASRTSGSYEQYF
V gene: TRBV9; D gene: .; CDR3 protein: CASSTQGYSNQPQHF
V gene: TRBV6-8; D gene: .; CDR3 protein: CASITIGELFF
V gene: TRBV18; D gene: TRBD2; CDR3 protein: CASSPGAGVTDTQYF
V gene: TRBV5-5; D gene: TRBD1; CDR3 protein: CASSILKGGQLIINYGYTF
V gene: TRBV2; D gene: .; CDR3 protein: CASADTAFGYTF
V gene: TRBV7-6; D gene: TRBD1; CDR3 protein: CASSPGTGNSGNTIYF
V gene: TRBV4-3; D gene: .; CDR3 protein: CASSQVDSSYEQYF
V gene: TRBV5-4; D gene: .; CDR3 protein: CASSSKTSPLHF
V gene: TRBV2; D gene: TRBD2; CDR3 protein: CASSESRGSWYEQFF
V gene: TRBV5-1; D gene: TRBD1; CDR3 protein: CASSFAQGATEAFF
V gene: TRBV6-1; D gene: .; CDR3 protein: CASSEISGNTIYF
V gene: TRBV19; D gene: .; CDR3 protein: CASSIGPANTGELFF
V gene: TRBV6-5; D gene: .; CDR3 protein: CASSFAPPGTDTQYF
V gene: TRBV4-3; D gene: .; CDR3 protein: CASSQERQTGNTIYF
V gene: TRBV4-3; D gene: TRBD2; CDR3 protein: CASSQDSLAGSSYNEQFF
V gene: TRBV7-6; D gene: .; CDR3 protein: CASSADPAFGYTF
V gene: TRBV28; D gene: .; CDR3 protein: CASSLQLNTEAFF
V gene: TRBV9; D gene: .; CDR3 protein: CASSSDREYF
V gene: TRBV7-3; D gene: .; CDR3 protein: CASSLYDNTEAFF
V gene: TRBV5-1; D gene: .; CDR3 protein: CASSFGGGNTIYF
V gene: TRBV6-5; D gene: TRBD1; CDR3 protein: CASSYKDRGADTQYF
V gene: TRBV11-2; D gene: .; CDR3 protein: CASSLGSNEKLFF
V gene: TRBV21-1; D gene: .; CDR3 protein: CASSKLTEQYF
V gene: TRBV10-3; D gene: TRBD2; CDR3 protein: CAIRMTSGSMYEQYF
V gene: TRBV4-2; D gene: .; CDR3 protein: CASSQDPQPETNEKLFF
V gene: TRBV29-1; D gene: TRBD1; CDR3 protein: CSLGTGVMNTEAFF
V gene: TRBV6-5; D gene: .; CDR3 protein: CASSYPKGGSYEQYF
V gene: TRBV27; D gene: TRBD2; CDR3 protein: CASSPIAGGPSNEQFF